This T cell receptor beta chain was found in a study of T cell responses to AZD1222 COVID-19 vaccine. About the study: Researchers grouped second doses given at about 4 or about 12 weeks into one pool.

Generated by immunoSEQ multiplex PCR, the TCRdb table keeps only in-frame clones and is missing some. The sample has approximately 120,000 clones; about 88% are singletons. The CDR3 runs 14 residues. CDR1 MNHEY and CDR2 SVGAGI come from the germline V gene. V lost 2 bases to trimming and J lost 0 bases, with 5 bases between them. With regard to this clone: Its antigen is still unknown.

General study results and limits: The repertoires were collected only after the peak T cell response. Baseline serology detected seropositivity in only 5 to 7 AZD1222 recipients. CD4 TCRs linked to vaccination spanned spike, dominating at 160-218 and 743-854.

The starting material was peripheral blood, obtained on day 0 of AZD1222 vaccination. This chain joins TRBV6-5 and TRBJ1-3; D remains ambiguous. This receptor was obtained from an adult in good health. The CDR3 reads CASSYKSSGNTIYF. The CDR3 DNA reads TGTGCCAGCAGTTACAAGAGCTCTGGAAACACCATATATTTT.